This TCR beta chain comes out of a study of monozygotic twins with cystic fibrosis. The study's findings and limits: No link emerged between shared CDR3 counts and age, concordance or severity. In 13 of 16 pairs, V gene usage was closest to the co-twin's.

The CDR3 totals 10 residues. V shed 6 bases and J shed 3 bases, with 5 bases lying between them. From germline, CDR1 is DFQATT and CDR2 SNEGSKA (reference sequence). Note on this clone: What it binds is not known.

Clones were sequenced by immunoSEQ multiplex PCR, and TCRdb holds only the in-frame ones, with some missing. Of around 9,500 clones listed, over 98% were seen once; the top ten hold more than 0.2%. This clonotype was obtained from a girl aged 2-10 years with cystic fibrosis. The sample taken for sequencing was blood. The chain couples TRBV20-1 to TRBJ1-1, with unresolved D. CDR3: CSATYTEAFF. The CDR3 DNA follows: TGCAGTGCCACGTACACTGAAGCTTTCTTT.